Detailed here is one T cell receptor beta chain. Its antigen remains unidentified. Per-nucleotide qualities are absent, and no much larger clonotype sits a single base away. Library preparation employed the immunoSEQ multiplex PCR assay. A mixture of 60 forward primers for TCR Vbeta segments and 13 reverse primers for TCR Jbeta segments was used in the multiplex PCR. The CDR3 region of rearranged TCR beta genes was amplified from genomic DNA with a multiplex PCR assay. On the Illumina HiSeq System, the amplified TCR beta libraries were sequenced as 87-base-pair reads. Under the source paper's analysis protocol: A later analysis counted around 72 million unique TCR beta chains across the approximately 700 repertoires, and 10 million to 12 million of these chains were shared by at least two donors. To remove PCR and sequencing errors, raw reads were error-corrected and collapsed into unique sequences using a nearest-neighbor algorithm that merged closely related sequences. CDR3 sequences were aligned to IMGT reference sequences to assign V, D and J gene segments. For a sequence to be retained, a match of at least six nucleotides was required to both a V gene segment and a J gene segment. A rearrangement was called productive if the CDR3 had no stop codons and remained in frame with V and J, and every other rearrangement was called non-productive. Following IMGT convention, CDR3 was defined as the stretch from the second conserved V-encoded cysteine to the conserved J-encoded phenylalanine. In an earlier analysis of 550 to 650 of the donors, sequences lacking an unambiguous match to a single V gene segment were excluded. In an earlier analysis of 587 of the donors, V segments were called functional above 56.7% productive rearrangements and were called segregating when the between-donor standard deviation exceeded 5%. A statistical classification framework was developed to diagnose cytomegalovirus status using the catalog of TCR beta chain sequences. V and J gene assignment, in a later analysis, came from comparing TCR nucleotide sequences with IMGT/GENE-DB human TR gene sequences. Using the TCRdist pipeline, a later analysis assigned CDR3 sequences along with most-parsimonious VDJ recombination scenarios. In a later analysis, every TCR beta chain was defined by the combination of its CDR3 amino acid sequence and its V-gene family, and reads without a unique V-gene family were dropped. As a way to deal with suspected cross-contamination and a sequencing artifact, a later analysis dropped 450 to 700 nucleotide sequences that were highly shared and had low generation probability. In a later analysis, a clonal expansion index for each public chain was calculated from normalized within-repertoire ranks of inferred template counts. Generation probabilities in a later analysis came from a VDJ recombination model fitted to out-of-frame rearrangements, and those results were checked against IGoR. In a later analysis, hypergeometric tests were used to score TCR-TCR, TCR-HLA and TCR-CMV co-occurrence, with a repertoire-size bias correction applied to TCR pairs. False discovery rates were estimated in a later analysis by permuting HLA or CMV assignments 20 times. In a later analysis, co-occurring TCRs were grouped using DBSCAN, with TCRdist sequence similarity added in when clustering inside HLA-allele-positive subsets. Co-occurrence clustering excluded repertoires with fewer than 30,000 or more than 120,000 public chains, plus five with anomalous nucleotide sharing. TCRdb took this table from immuneACCESS and kept in-frame rearrangements with V and J called. Such tables lack part of the clones; where checked against another copy, unresolved V genes explain under half of the gap, and the rest is unexplained. V and J calls and clone size are copied from that table; D and trimming were computed from the DNA. The sample includes about 140,000 clones, with about 76% observed a single time. The ten largest clones add up to over 3% of the sample.

Trimming leaves V shorter by 6 bases and J shorter by 2 bases, with the junction holding 6 bases beyond the gene matches. Per the germline V gene (reference sequence), LNHDA is the CDR1 and SQIVND is the CDR2. From its cysteine to its phenylalanine, the CDR3 spans 14 amino acids. Just the 42-base CDR3 DNA is kept, in frame starting at base 1. The cohort comprised 710 or so healthy bone marrow donors. At the time of sampling, all cohort members were nominally healthy, though unrecorded immune exposures were likely present. The donor was CMV seronegative and was included in the group of a few hundred seronegative cohort members. A peripheral blood sample was provided by each donor, and peripheral blood mononuclear cells were used for TCR beta sequencing. Genomic DNA was extracted from the blood cell samples with the Qiagen DNeasy Blood Extraction Kit. This entry belongs to a study of cytomegalovirus exposure and HLA in healthy donors (TCRdb year 2017). With respect to the entire study: An earlier analysis of under 600 of the donors reported about 290 Gb of sequence data and some 100 million unique TCR beta sequences from around 200 million T cells. The aim of the study was to test whether cataloging public T cell receptors could identify signatures of past pathogen exposure. A later analysis re-analyzed previously published TCR beta repertoires from 666 donors and added high-resolution HLA genotyping to study TCR occurrence patterns. Roughly 5 DR-DQ haplotypes were handled as single units for association and clustering, since linkage in the cohort was strong. Typing coverage differed by locus: A, B, C, DRB1 and DQB1 were typed in about 629-640 donors, DQA1 in around 500, DPA1 in some 600, and DPB1 in 400 to 480. Besides the first cohort of approximately 710 subjects, a separate validation cohort made up of 120 different subjects was used. On average, about 240,000 unique TCR beta nucleotide sequences were sequenced per donor among fewer than 500 genotyped donors of the cohort, with roughly 18% of those sequences being non-productive. Rather than drawing on any new phenotypic data, the later analysis identified candidate immune exposures from TCR beta sequences and the way those sequences occurred across donors. Every discovery cohort repertoire had been produced on one sequencing platform. The T cell repertoires of some 670 subjects were profiled by immunosequencing and related to cytomegalovirus serostatus. Donor age, sex, ethnicity and CMV serostatus were compiled alongside the repertoire data. An early release covering 550 to 650 HLA-typed donors comprised roughly 300 gigabases of sequencing data and tens of millions of unique TCR sequences. HLA typing covered class I and class II loci at four-digit resolution. To predict cytomegalovirus infection status, the study brought together high-throughput TCR immunosequencing, statistical association of individual TCRs with disease status, and machine learning. The genetic ancestry cluster associated with self-reported Caucasian donors included 81% of the roughly 360 genotyped donors. An earlier analysis of a few hundred of the donors applied high-throughput TCR beta sequencing to assess whether each TCR beta V gene segment acted as functional or pseudogenic. Genome-wide SNP genotypes for about 65% of the 666 donors were used in a later genetic analysis, which treated that subset as a discovery cohort. Results the study describes overall, beyond this receptor: A total of fewer than 200 TCR beta chains were listed by the study as associated with cytomegalovirus. This cohort had only TCR beta chains sequenced, and the lack of alpha or paired-chain data limited which features could be detected. Presence/absence analyses assumed roughly uniform sequencing depth across donors, an assumption that may not hold. According to the authors, the approach could potentially be generalized to other disease states and immunological phenotypes. V-gene and J-gene trimming of TCR beta chains was associated with a missense DCLRE1C variant in a later genetic analysis, and the association was replicated in an independent cohort. A later analysis reported that several top co-occurrence clusters appeared linked to parvovirus B19, influenza, CMV and Epstein-Barr virus. In vitro tests confirmed that a few of the cytomegalovirus-associated TCR beta chains recognize cytomegalovirus antigens. Correlated functional status among segregating V segments might be attributable to linkage disequilibrium, but an unknown experimental factor could not be ruled out. The earlier analysis of some 540 of the donors excluded over 15 rarely observed V segments, including chromosome 9 orphons, because counts were too low. Compared with the approximately 720-donor mean, donors in an Asian-associated ancestry cluster had fewer N-insertions in productive TCRs, according to a later genetic analysis. Assigning TCR associations to individual alleles was difficult when HLA alleles, especially DR and DQ, strongly co-occurred. For the cohort, immune exposure information was limited to CMV serostatus. Specific HLA alleles were associated with roughly 16,000 TCR beta sequences at a false discovery rate of 0.05 in a later analysis. Most CMV-associated TCR beta chains appeared to be HLA-restricted in a later analysis, and the HLA associations seemed to be driven largely by CMV exposure. The classifier was reported to diagnose cytomegalovirus status with high specificity and sensitivity in both the original and validation cohorts. Compared with equally common non-associated chains, HLA-associated TCR beta chains in a later analysis were more clonally expanded and had lower generation probabilities. An earlier analysis of 587 of the donors showed that most TCR beta V segments appeared in productive rearrangements either about 87% or about 30% of the time, which broadly matched IMGT annotations. Some IMGT-functional V segments, including TRBV6-2 and TRBV6-3, could not be distinguished by the 87-base-pair reads and were therefore excluded. A cluster of highly shared sequence variants was judged likely to represent a technical artifact of the sequencing pipeline. Across donors, most TCR sequences were observed very rarely, whereas some public TCRs were present in many individuals. In a later analysis, the rate of TCR association differed among HLA loci, with DRB1 alleles having the most associated TCRs and HLA-C alleles having the fewest. Because HLA typing was unavailable for some donors at each locus, only the typed subset was used in association tests. A further reported finding was that TCR beta sequences accurately predicted the HLA-A and HLA-B alleles for most subjects in the first cohort.

The sequence joins TRBV19 to TRBJ1-2, with 7 bases aligning to TRBD1. What was sequenced was PBMCs. The source is a female donor in good health and CMV-seronegative. The nucleotide sequence is given as TGTGCCAGTAGATCCTCCAGGGGGAACTATGGCTACACCTTC. Its protein reads: CASRSSRGNYGYTF.